This T cell receptor beta chain was recorded in a study of blood T cell repertoires in COVID-19. Background on the study: The United States, Italy and Spain were the sources of the acute and convalescent COVID-19 samples. From T cells, B-cell-depleted T cells, or PBMCs came the material, which was cDNA or gDNA.

Living in about 25 US areas, the participants were between roughly 18 and 90 years of age. Participants' reported clinical history set cohort assignment. The CDR3 has 15 amino acids. Looked up from germline, CDR1 is SGDLS and CDR2 is YYNGEE. Trimming cost V 0 bases and J 2 bases; bases outside gene matches: 2. Repertoires were generated with immunoSEQ multiplex PCR, while TCRdb's copy carries only in-frame clones and drops some. The table lists roughly 330,000 clones, 88% of them singletons. The TCR comes from a man aged 25 to 40 who had recovered from COVID-19. V is TRBV9 and J is TRBJ2-7; 10 bases map to TRBD1. Source material: PBMCs or T cells enriched from blood (not recorded which). The CDR3 here is CASSVGDRGTYEQYF. For the CDR3, the DNA is TGTGCCAGCAGCGTAGGGGACAGGGGAACCTACGAGCAGTACTTC.